The clone carrying this T cell receptor beta chain turned up a few times. Germline V gene lookup returns CDR1 KGHSH and CDR2 LQKENI. This CDR3 is built from 13 residues. Trimming removed 2 bases from V and 6 bases from J, with 11 bases in between. The blood was taken when hyperthyroidism was first diagnosed, before any ophthalmopathy symptoms showed up. Approximately 10 ml of fresh peripheral blood supplied the PBMCs. The CDR3 regions of TCR beta were amplified from RNA transcripts. Researchers ran a first-round RT-PCR on the TCR CDR3 using the HTBI primer set. TCRdb reprocessed the multiplex PCR reads with MiXCR, giving one entry per CDR3 protein. Among 300,000 to 450,000 distinct CDR3 sequences listed, about 13% were seen once. This entry belongs to a study of T cells in Graves' hyperthyroidism and ophthalmopathy. In the study overall: Prior to any treatment, at the point of initial diagnosis, peripheral blood was collected.

What was sequenced was blood. This TCR came from a man younger than 40 with Graves' hyperthyroidism that later progressed to Graves' ophthalmopathy. The chain recombines TRBV18 with TRBJ2-7; maybe TRBD1 (6 bases). The CDR3 loop is CASSPGQPSEQYF. In DNA form, the CDR3 reads TGTGCCAGCTCACCAGGACAGCCCTCCGAGCAGTACTTC.